Presented here are 32 T cell receptor beta chains from one specimen sequenced in a study of blood T cells in healthy people across ages. A second 7 to 11 cycle PCR used barcoded and J-beta primers. Each CDR3 protein is one row after TCRdb ran MiXCR on the 5' RACE reads. The sample has about 400,000 distinct CDR3 sequences; over 45% are singletons. Sequenced material: blood. The receptors come from a man aged 55 to 70 in good health.

This clonotype appeared a few times. This chain links TRBV6-2 or TRBV6-3 with TRBJ2-1; 12 positions match TRBD2. V trimming: 5 bases; J trimming: 9 bases; junction bases outside the gene matches: 8. The CDR3 spans 15 residues. Germline V gene lookup returns CDR1 MNHEY and CDR2 SVGEGT. CDR3 DNA: TGTGCCAGCAGTCGACTAGCGGGAGAGCGGAGTGAGCAGTTCTTC. As protein: CASSRLAGERSEQFF.

The chain has TRBV9 and TRBJ2-7, with 9 bases that match TRBD1. Germline assignment: CDR1 SGDLS and CDR2 YYNGEE. This CDR3 spans 21 amino acids. V lost 0 bases, J lost 0 bases, and 19 bases stayed unmatched. The chain's CDR3 is CASSVATVGTGGPLSSYEQYF. The CDR3, as DNA: TGTGCCAGCAGCGTAGCTACGGTGGGTACAGGGGGCCCCCTTAGCTCCTACGAGCAGTACTTC.

The chain combines TRBV28 with TRBJ2-1; TRBD2 matches 7 bases. The junction had 4 bases not matched to a gene; V was cut back by 8 bases and J by 3 bases. This CDR3 region has 13 residues. CDR1 and CDR2 (germline): MDHEN, SYDVKM. CDR3 protein: CASWERDYNEQFF. The CDR3 DNA sequence: TGTGCCAGCTGGGAGCGGGACTACAATGAGCAGTTCTTC.

The chain employs TRBV12-3 or TRBV12-4 and TRBJ2-7; a weak D match, TRBD1 (7 bases). The CDR3 length is 12 residues. With 5 bases removed from V and 9 bases from J, the gap between germline ends came to 14 bases. The CDR3 nucleotides read TGTGCCAGCAGTACGCGGGACAGCACGCAGTACTTC. Translated: CASSTRDSTQYF.

The rearrangement uses TRBV20-1 and TRBJ2-7; D possibly corresponds to TRBD2 (6 bases). The CDR3 contains 13 residues. CDR1 is DFQATT and CDR2 is SNEGSKA in the germline V gene (reference sequence). V was cut by 5 bases and J by 5 bases, with 16 bases left in between. The CDR3 spells CSAATTRANEQYF. In DNA form, the CDR3 reads TGCAGTGCTGCGACGACTAGGGCAAACGAGCAGTACTTC.

About this clonotype: This may come from a read error, since a much larger clone is one base off. The V call is TRBV29-1, the J call TRBJ2-1, with a possible D match to TRBD1 (5 bases). Germline loops: CDR1 SQVTM, CDR2 ANQGSEA. This CDR3 is 15 amino acids long. In DNA, the CDR3 is TGCAGCGTTGAGGTGCAGGGTCCCAAGTACAATGAGCGGTTCTTC. Translating gives CSVEVQGPKYNERFF.

This clonotype came up many times. This sequence joins TRBV20-1 and TRBJ1-2; tentatively, D is TRBD1 (6 bases). Germline CDR1 DFQATT, CDR2 SNEGSKA (reference sequence). Trimming removed 0 bases at V and 8 bases at J, with 13 bases between. The CDR3 is 13 residues long. The CDR3 nucleotides are TGCAGTGCTAGAGAGCTGCAGGGGCGCGGCTACACCTTC. The encoded protein is CSARELQGRGYTF.

V and J are TRBV20-1 and TRBJ2-4; 7 bases are shared with TRBD2. This CDR3 spans 13 amino acids. V shed 6 bases, J shed 5 bases, and the junction held 7 bases outside the gene matches. CDR1 DFQATT and CDR2 SNEGSKA come from the germline V gene (reference sequence). The CDR3 here is CSARGDGQNIQYF. DNA for the CDR3: TGCAGTGCCCGGGGGGATGGACAAAACATTCAGTACTTC.

This clonotype appeared a few times. This chain joins TRBV19 and TRBJ1-2; D ambiguous. This CDR3 has 13 residues. Trimming pared 8 bases from V and 4 bases from J, leaving 14 bases between. Germline CDR1 LNHDA, CDR2 SQIVND (reference sequence). The CDR3 is CASREVGSYGYTF. In DNA form, the CDR3 reads TGTGCCAGTCGGGAGGTGGGGAGCTATGGCTACACCTTC.

The V gene is TRBV19, the J gene TRBJ2-2, with TRBD2 matching 9 bases. Germline V gives CDR1 LNHDA, CDR2 SQIVND (reference sequence). CDR3 length: 16 amino acids. V lost 3 bases to trimming and J lost 5 bases; unmatched junction nucleotides: 7. Here the CDR3 reads CASSIPAGGSTGELFF. The CDR3 DNA sequence: TGTGCCAGTAGTATCCCGGCGGGAGGGTCTACCGGGGAGCTGTTTTTT.

The V gene is TRBV7-8, the J gene TRBJ1-6; D ambiguous. From germline, CDR1 is SGHVS and CDR2 FQNEAQ. The CDR3 totals 15 residues. The germline V and J ends were trimmed by 0 bases and 8 bases, with 11 bases remaining between them. The CDR3 DNA reads as TGTGCCAGCAGCTTAGCGGGGAGAGATGATTCACCCCTCCACTTT. Protein sequence: CASSLAGRDDSPLHF.

The V call is TRBV20-1, the J call TRBJ2-7; 11 bases are shared with TRBD2. Germline V gene data show CDR1 as DFQATT and CDR2 as SNEGSKA (reference sequence). The CDR3 has 16 amino acids. V was clipped by 0 bases and J by 3 bases; unmatched bases: 7. CDR3 region: CSARDLGTSGSYEQYF. CDR3 coding DNA: TGCAGTGCTAGAGACCTCGGGACTAGCGGCAGCTACGAGCAGTACTTC.

This clonotype was seen just once. This could be a read error, since a much larger clone is one nucleotide away. The chain uses TRBV5-5 and TRBJ2-3, with D possibly TRBD2 on 7 matching bases. The CDR3 loop spans 16 amino acids. V gave up 4 bases and J gave up 4 bases, with 19 bases separating them. Looked up from germline, CDR1 is SGHKS and CDR2 is YYEKEE (reference sequence). The CDR3 DNA sequence: TGTGCCAGCAGCCCCCTGGGGGGGGCTGGCGCAGATACGCAGTATTTT. Its protein is CASSPLGGAGADTQYF.

The V call is TRBV6-5, the J call TRBJ1-2, with 10 bases identical to TRBD1. Germline V gene data show CDR1 as MNHEY and CDR2 as SVGAGI. V shed 6 bases and J 8 bases; nucleotides not matched to a gene: 3. The CDR3 is 12 residues long. The CDR3 region is CASRTGGAGYTF. The CDR3 DNA sequence: TGTGCCAGCAGGACAGGGGGCGCGGGCTACACCTTC.

This clonotype was counted many times. This chain uses TRBV2 with TRBJ2-6, with 11 nucleotides matching TRBD1. Germline V gene lookup returns CDR1 SNHLY and CDR2 FYNNEI. After removal of 6 bases from V and 0 bases from J, the junction contained 7 bases not matched to a gene. The CDR3 is 18 amino acids. CDR3 in DNA: TGTGCCAGCAGGTACTCCGGACAGGGGGCCTCTGGGGCCAACGTCCTGACTTTC. Residues: CASRYSGQGASGANVLTF.

This clonotype appeared once. The V gene is TRBV10-2, the J gene TRBJ2-7, with D perhaps matching TRBD2 (5 bases). V lost 2 bases to trimming and J lost 5 bases, with 25 bases between them. The germline CDR1 and CDR2 sequences are WSHSY and SAAADI. This CDR3 is 18 amino acids long. This chain's CDR3 is CASSEPTPAEALEDEQYF. DNA of the CDR3: TGCGCCAGCAGTGAGCCGACCCCTGCGGAGGCCCTAGAAGACGAGCAGTACTTC.

This clonotype was recorded a few times. V is TRBV3-1 and J is TRBJ2-5, with D possibly TRBD2 on 6 matching bases. The CDR3 sequence is 14 residues long. V was cut by 2 bases and J by 1 base, with 8 bases left in between. CDR1 and CDR2 from the germline V gene are LGHDT and YNNKEL (reference sequence). CDR3 DNA sequence: TGTGCCAGCAGCCAAAGGACTACCCAAGAGACCCAGTACTTC. Protein product: CASSQRTTQETQYF.

The chain employs TRBV10-3 and TRBJ1-5; 9 bases fit TRBD1. Germline CDR1 ENHRY, CDR2 SYGVKD. There are 14 residues in the CDR3. After removal of 4 bases from V and 6 bases from J, the junction contained 4 bases not matched to a gene. CDR3 in DNA: TGTGCCATCAGTGGGACAGGGGAGGGTCAGCCCCAGCATTTT. Protein: CAISGTGEGQPQHF.

The chain couples TRBV6-6 to TRBJ2-2; perhaps TRBD1 as D (6 bases). The CDR3 runs 13 residues. The V gene's germline CDR1 is MNHNY and CDR2 SVGAGI (reference sequence). Deletions cut 2 bases from V and 6 bases from J, with 7 bases between. The CDR3 bases are TGTGCCAGCAGTTACGAGGGGGCCGGGGAGCTGTTTTTT. Translated: CASSYEGAGELFF.

This clonotype was detected a few times. A read error may account for a junction end that differs from germline. This chain links TRBV20-1 with TRBJ2-1; no definite D call. The CDR3 spans 13 residues. Germline CDR1 DFQATT, CDR2 SNEGSKA (reference sequence). CDR3: CSAREYSYNEQFF. The CDR3 coding sequence is TGCAGTGCCAGAGAATACTCCTACAATGAGCAGTTCTTC.

There are a few counts of this clonotype. The genes are TRBV27 and TRBJ2-5; a possible D gene is TRBD2 (5 bases). Looked up from germline, CDR1 is MNHEY and CDR2 is SMNVEV (reference sequence). Deletions cut 5 bases from V and 5 bases from J, with 18 bases between. The CDR3 length is 15 residues. The CDR3 protein is CASSHGGGRRETQYF. Here the CDR3 DNA reads TGTGCCAGCAGTCACGGAGGTGGGAGAAGGGAGACCCAGTACTTC.

V usage is TRBV25-1 and J usage is TRBJ2-3, with a weak D call TRBD2 (5 bases). The CDR3 has 18 residues. The germline CDR1 and CDR2 sequences are MGHDK and SYGVNS. The V gene lost 2 bases and the J gene lost 5 bases, with 23 bases spanning the gap. This CDR3 reads CASSERETRKLQQDTQYF. CDR3 nucleotide sequence: TGTGCCAGCAGTGAAAGGGAAACTAGGAAACTTCAACAAGATACGCAGTATTTT.

This clonotype has only a few counts. The chain couples TRBV12-3 or TRBV12-4 to TRBJ2-3, with 9 bases that match TRBD1. This CDR3 spans 16 amino acids. After removal of 4 bases from V and 4 bases from J, the junction contained 9 bases not matched to a gene. The CDR3 loop is CASSSLQGATADTQYF. Written as DNA, the CDR3 is TGTGCCAGCAGTTCGCTACAGGGGGCAACGGCAGATACGCAGTATTTT.

This clonotype was recorded only once. The chain couples TRBV7-2 to TRBJ1-4, with no clear D. This CDR3 has 15 residues. The germline V gene has CDR1 SGHTA and CDR2 FQGNSA. The V gene lost 4 bases and the J gene lost 4 bases, with 13 bases spanning the gap. The CDR3 spells CASSSVGFSNEKLFF. CDR3 nucleotide sequence: TGTGCCAGCAGCTCGGTTGGGTTTAGTAATGAAAAACTGTTTTTT.

This sequence joins TRBV25-1 and TRBJ2-7; D not resolved. The DNA matches TRBJ2-5 better at its end, which makes the J call doubtful. CDR1 is MGHDK, CDR2 SYGVNS, per germline. This CDR3 contains 14 residues. CDR3 DNA: TGTGCCAGCAGTGAATATGTCCAGGCGGAGACCCAGTACTTC. Its protein is CASSEYVQAETQYF.

Remarks on this clonotype: A much larger clone differs from this one at a single base, so this may be a read error. V and J are TRBV20-1 and TRBJ1-2; TRBD1 is a possible D gene (5 bases). V gave up 5 bases and J gave up 6 bases, with 16 bases separating them. Germline CDR1 is DFQATT and CDR2 is SNEGSKA (reference sequence). There are 13 residues in the CDR3. The CDR3 bases are TGCAGTGCTGGAGGGACGGACGTTGATGGCTACACCTTC. Protein: CSAGGTDVDGYTF.

V usage is TRBV7-9 and J usage is TRBJ1-4; 7 positions match TRBD1. CDR1 is SEHNR, CDR2 FQNEAQ, per germline (reference sequence). The CDR3 consists of 15 residues. V lost 5 bases to trimming and J lost 8 bases; unmatched junction nucleotides: 11. DNA for the CDR3: TGTGCCAGCAGCCCTCCGACAGGGATAGAGGAAAAACTGTTTTTT. Translating it yields CASSPPTGIEEKLFF.

In this sample, this clonotype turned up a few times. V is TRBV4-3 and J is TRBJ2-5, with D tentatively TRBD2 (6 bases). Per germline, CDR1 LGHNA and CDR2 YSLEER. The CDR3 consists of 17 residues. Trimming pared 6 bases from V and 5 bases from J, leaving 25 bases between. The CDR3 DNA reads TGCGCCAGCAGTAGGGGCGGGGCCGCGACCGGAACTGAGACCCAGTACTTC. It yields the protein CASSRGGAATGTETQYF.

The chain has TRBV10-3 and TRBJ2-7; 7 nucleotides match TRBD1. The germline V gene encodes CDR1 ENHRY and CDR2 SYGVKD. V lost 6 bases and J lost 6; bases outside the gene matches: 5. The CDR3 extends over 12 amino acids. The CDR3, as DNA: TGTGCCATCAGCGATACAGGGGTCGAGCAGTACTTC. Translating gives CAISDTGVEQYF.

This clonotype was seen more than once but under ten times. The chain uses TRBV11-2 and TRBJ2-7; D gene uncertain. The CDR3 is made up of 14 amino acids. Germline V gene sequence: CDR1 SGHAT, CDR2 FQNNGV. V shed 6 bases and J shed 2 bases, with 14 bases lying between them. CDR3 coding DNA: TGTGCCAGCAGGTTTTCCCTGGAAACCTACGAGCAGTACTTC. This sequence encodes CASRFSLETYEQYF.

The DNA for the CDR3 is TGTGCCAGCAGCCAGACGATTAACTATGGCTACACCTTC. Protein: CASSQTINYGYTF. The chain links TRBV3-1 to TRBJ1-2; no definite D call. The CDR3 loop spans 13 amino acids. The V and J ends lost 3 bases and 1 base respectively, with 6 bases between them. The germline CDR1 and CDR2 sequences are LGHDT and YNNKEL (reference sequence).

This clonotype was recorded only once. This sequence joins TRBV12-3 or TRBV12-4 and TRBJ2-1; 12 nucleotides align to TRBD2. Trimming at V came to 5 bases and at J to 6 bases, leaving 5 bases not matched to a gene. The CDR3 extends over 15 amino acids. The CDR3 here is CASSRLAGASNEQFF. In DNA form, the CDR3 reads TGTGCCAGCAGTCGACTAGCGGGGGCGAGCAATGAGCAGTTCTTC.